The clone carrying this T cell receptor (beta chain) was detected only a few times. The target antigen is unknown. This CDR3 has 13 amino acids. Germline CDR1 reads SEHNR; CDR2 reads FQNEAQ (reference sequence). Trimming removed 3 bases from V and 3 bases from J, with 9 bases in between. The data derive from a study of T-cell reconstitution after alpha-beta-depleted transplantation in children. Study-wide results and limits: Two months or so post-transplant, alpha-beta T cells reportedly derived from several hundred expanded graft clones.

Molecular barcoding with unique molecular identifiers was used for the TCRbeta library. TCRdb re-called the PCR reads through MiXCR, storing one row per CDR3 protein. The sample contains 250,000 to 300,000 distinct CDR3 sequences, around a tenth of which appear only once. The chain uses TRBV7-9 and TRBJ2-7, with D perhaps TRBD1 (6 bases). The source material was PBMCs, sampled before TCRalphabeta/CD19-depleted stem cell transplant. The receptor was isolated from a boy in the first two years of life with acute myeloid leukemia, due to receive a stem cell transplant. The CDR3 nucleotides read TGTGCCAGCAGCTTCGGGACAATCTACGAGCAGTACTTC. Translated: CASSFGTIYEQYF.